This T cell receptor (beta chain) was recorded in a study of beta chain features in type 1 diabetes. Study outcomes and limitations: The study found moderately but significantly shorter TCRB CDR3s in all four CD4+ subsets of Type 1 diabetes patients.

Trimming shortened V by 3 bases and J by 11 bases, and 17 bases separated the two germline ends. Per the germline V gene, CDR1 is LNHDA and CDR2 is SQIVND (reference sequence). This CDR3 is built from 15 residues. The entirety of the isolated RNA underwent reverse transcription, so expressed TCRB transcripts were sequenced. Mean read depth for naive, central memory and regulatory T cell samples was approximately 3.57 million reads. Some clones are missing from TCRdb's copy, which holds only in-frame ones; the method was immunoSEQ multiplex PCR. The repertoire holds fewer than 650,000 clones, around 15% seen once, with about 0.097% in the top ten. For this clone: What it binds is unknown.

J is TRBJ1-6 and V is TRBV19; D gene uncertain. This clonotype was obtained from a man younger than 35 in good health. Sequences were obtained from naive CD4+ T cells from blood. The CDR3 sequence is CASSIPGWGGTPLHF. DNA of the CDR3: TGTGCCAGTAGTATTCCGGGGTGGGGAGGAACACCCCTCCACTTT.